Each of the 32 T cell receptor beta chains below was sequenced from the same sample in a study of blood T cell repertoires in COVID-19. Sequenced by immunoSEQ multiplex PCR; TCRdb stores in-frame clones only, minus some. The repertoire holds around 140,000 clones, about three quarters seen once, with 2.5% to 3% in the top ten. The sample consisted of PBMCs or T cells enriched from blood (not recorded which). The receptors come from a woman in her fifties or sixties who had recovered from COVID-19.

The V gene is TRBV19, the J gene TRBJ2-5; 8 bases agree with TRBD1. CDR3 length: 14 residues. V lost 5 bases to trimming and J lost 5 bases; unmatched junction nucleotides: 7. CDR1 LNHDA and CDR2 SQIVND come from the germline V gene (reference sequence). The CDR3 sequence is CASSVQGEVETQYF. Here the CDR3 DNA reads TGTGCCAGTAGTGTACAGGGGGAAGTGGAGACCCAGTACTTC.

The J gene is TRBJ1-6, the V gene TRBV9; TRBD1 matches 9 bases. Trimming at V came to 3 bases and at J to 7 bases, leaving 8 bases not matched to a gene. Germline CDR1 SGDLS, CDR2 YYNGEE. The CDR3 is 16 amino acids. The CDR3: CASSAYRGQGNSPLHF. Written as DNA, the CDR3 is TGTGCCAGCAGCGCATACCGGGGACAGGGAAATTCACCCCTCCACTTT. Filled out from reference TRBV9 and TRBJ1-6, the complete variable domain reads DSGVTQTPKHLITATGQRVTLRCSPRSGDLSVYWYQQSLDQGLQFLIQYYNGEERAKGNILERFSAQQFPDLHSELNLSSLELGDSALYFCASSAYRGQGNSPLHFGNGTRLTVT.

The genes are TRBV5-6 and TRBJ2-3; 8 bases fit TRBD1. V shed 4 bases and J 4 bases; nucleotides not matched to a gene: 11. The V gene's germline CDR1 is SGHDT and CDR2 YYEEEE. This CDR3 is 16 amino acids long. The CDR3 DNA sequence: TGTGCCAGCAGCCAGCCGGACAGGGCTTACGCAGATACGCAGTATTTT. It encodes CASSQPDRAYADTQYF.

The V gene is TRBV19, the J gene TRBJ2-7, with a possible D match to TRBD2 (5 bases). The CDR3 totals 15 residues. V gave up 2 bases and J gave up 2 bases, with 13 bases separating them. Per the germline V gene, CDR1 is LNHDA and CDR2 is SQIVND (reference sequence). This chain's CDR3 is CASSIPQRGPYEQYF. CDR3 DNA: TGTGCCAGTAGTATACCCCAGCGCGGGCCCTACGAGCAGTACTTC.

The chain is built from TRBV2 and TRBJ1-2; 7 bases agree with TRBD1. V gave up 6 bases and J gave up 7 bases; unmatched junction bases: 14. CDR1 is SNHLY and CDR2 is FYNNEI in the germline V gene. The CDR3 has 15 amino acids. The DNA of the CDR3 is TGTGCCAGCAGCCCAAGGGGGCCTCCGGTGGTTGGCTACACCTTC. This gives the protein CASSPRGPPVVGYTF.

The chain is built from TRBV4-2 and TRBJ2-3; 7 nucleotides align to TRBD2. The CDR3 totals 17 residues. The germline CDR1 and CDR2 sequences are LGHNA and YNFKEQ. V dropped 0 bases and J dropped 1; count of bases not matched to a gene: 7. Written as DNA, the CDR3 is TGTGCCAGCAGCCAAGACGGCGCGGGAGAGGGCACAGATACGCAGTATTTT. This sequence encodes CASSQDGAGEGTDTQYF.

The chain employs TRBV10-1 and TRBJ2-7, with 8 bases aligning to TRBD1. The length of the CDR3 is 14 residues. V shed 0 bases and J 5 bases; nucleotides not matched to a gene: 3. CDR1 is WNHNN and CDR2 is SYGVQD in the germline V gene (reference sequence). Here the CDR3 reads CASSESTGVHEQYF. The CDR3 DNA reads as TGCGCCAGCAGTGAGTCGACAGGGGTCCACGAGCAGTACTTC.

A note on this clone: A read error may account for a junction end that differs from germline. The CDR3 DNA is TGTGCCAGCAGCGTAGACTACCAAGAGACCCAGTACTTC. It encodes CASSVDYQETQYF. The chain joins TRBV11-2 to TRBJ2-5; D ambiguous. Per germline, CDR1 SGHAT and CDR2 FQNNGV. The length of the CDR3 is 13 residues.

The V and J genes are TRBV7-6 and TRBJ2-5, with a weak D call TRBD1 (7 bases). Trimming pared 0 bases from V and 5 bases from J, leaving 13 bases between. Per the germline V gene, CDR1 is SGHVS and CDR2 is FNYEAQ. CDR3 length: 15 residues. CDR3 nucleotides: TGTGCCAGCAGCTTAGCGCCGTCAGGGGGGGAGACCCAGTACTTC. It translates to CASSLAPSGGETQYF.

Details on this clone: Its ends do not fully match the called genes, so a read error is possible. This chain connects TRBV29-1 to TRBJ2-1; possibly TRBD1 for D (6 bases). Germline assignment: CDR1 SQVTM and CDR2 ANQGSEA. This CDR3 region has 12 residues. The CDR3 DNA reads as TGCAGCGTTGTTTTAAGGGGGAGAGGAGCCGTCTTC. This gives the protein CSVVLRGRGAVF.

The chain has TRBV9 and TRBJ1-2, with D perhaps matching TRBD1 (5 bases). Germline CDR1 is SGDLS and CDR2 is YYNGEE. There are 15 residues in the CDR3. V was trimmed by 3 bases and J by 0 bases, leaving 12 bases between them. The CDR3 region is CASSGGSGANYGYTF. CDR3 bases: TGTGCCAGCAGCGGAGGCTCGGGGGCTAACTATGGCTACACCTTC.

This rearrangement joins TRBV3-1 (or the pseudogene TRBV3-2) to TRBJ1-4; 7 nucleotides match TRBD1. V was clipped by 2 bases and J by 8 bases; unmatched bases: 2. CDR1 is LGHDT, CDR2 YNNKEL, per germline (reference sequence). The CDR3 runs 13 residues. DNA of the CDR3: TGTGCCAGCAGCCAAAGGGGGCGAGAAAAACTGTTTTTT. Encoded protein: CASSQRGREKLFF.

The chain links TRBV30 to TRBJ1-3, with D hard to call. The CDR3 is made up of 12 amino acids. Germline CDR1 GTSNPN, CDR2 SVGIG (reference sequence). Trimming took off 1 base at V and 7 bases at J, with 8 bases between the two ends. CDR3 loop: CAWSGTYNTIYF. Here the CDR3 DNA reads TGTGCCTGGAGTGGGACTTATAACACCATATATTTT.

This rearrangement joins TRBV28 to TRBJ1-3; maybe TRBD1 (5 bases). This CDR3 region has 17 residues. Per the germline V gene, CDR1 is MDHEN and CDR2 is SYDVKM. V was pared by 3 bases and J by 0 bases, with 15 bases between. The CDR3 bases are TGTGCCAGCAGTTTTCAGCCCGGCGGGACCTCTGGAAACACCATATATTTT. Its protein product is CASSFQPGGTSGNTIYF. The full variable domain, with the rest looked up from reference TRBV28 and TRBJ1-3, is DVKVTQSSRYLVKRTGEKVFLECVQDMDHENMFWYRQDPGLGLRLIYFSYDVKMKEKGDIPEGYSVSREKKERFSLILESASTNQTSMYLCASSFQPGGTSGNTIYFGEGSWLTVV.

This chain joins TRBV7-9 and TRBJ1-5; 7 positions match TRBD1. Trimming took 4 bases from V and 4 from J; bases not matched to a gene: 4. CDR3 length equals 14 residues. The germline CDR1 and CDR2 sequences are SEHNR and FQNEAQ (reference sequence). CDR3 DNA sequence: TGTGCCAGCAGCTCCGGACAGGTAAATCAGCCCCAGCATTTT. Amino acids: CASSSGQVNQPQHF.

This chain links TRBV11-3 with TRBJ2-1; the D gene is possibly TRBD1 (6 bases). V lost 0 bases, J lost 0 bases, and 12 bases lay in between. Germline V gene sequence: CDR1 SGHNT, CDR2 YENEEA. This CDR3 spans 17 amino acids. CDR3 amino acids: CASSLEGQISSYNEQFF. In nucleotides, the CDR3 is TGTGCCAGCAGCTTAGAGGGACAAATATCCTCCTACAATGAGCAGTTCTTC.

The chain is built from TRBV10-3 and TRBJ1-3; TRBD1 matches at 7 bases. The CDR3 loop spans 12 amino acids. Unmatched junction bases numbered 4, after V lost 10 bases and J lost 4 bases. Looked up from germline, CDR1 is ENHRY and CDR2 is SYGVKD. CDR3 in DNA: TGTGCCACAGGGGGGTCCGGAAACACCATATATTTT. Encoded protein: CATGGSGNTIYF.

The chain uses TRBV29-1 and TRBJ2-3; 7 bases map to TRBD2. Per germline, CDR1 SQVTM and CDR2 ANQGSEA. The V gene end was trimmed by 1 base and the J gene end by 2 bases; junction bases not matched to a gene: 6. The CDR3 totals 15 residues. CDR3 DNA sequence: TGCAGCGTTGAAGTTGGTAGCGGGCCCACAGATACGCAGTATTTT. As protein: CSVEVGSGPTDTQYF.

The chain links TRBV14 to TRBJ1-6; D gene unclear. CDR3 size: 12 residues. V shed 2 bases and J shed 7 bases, with 3 bases lying between them. Germline assignment: CDR1 SGHDN and CDR2 FVKESK. The CDR3 sequence is CASSQPNSPLHF. CDR3 nucleotides: TGTGCCAGCAGCCAACCAAATTCACCCCTCCACTTT.

In this sample, this clone turned up once. The chain recombines TRBV13 with TRBJ2-6; weak D call: TRBD2 (5 bases). Trimming pared 2 bases from V and 0 bases from J, leaving 5 bases between. This CDR3 has 15 amino acids. The V gene's germline CDR1 is PRHDT and CDR2 FYEKMQ (reference sequence). DNA of the CDR3: TGTGCCAGCAGCTTACGGGACTCTGGGGCCAACGTCCTGACTTTC. It yields the protein CASSLRDSGANVLTF.

This clone was observed a handful of times. Within the sample, other DNA sequences also encode this same CDR3. The rearrangement uses TRBV5-1 and TRBJ2-2, with D perhaps matching TRBD2 (6 bases). CDR1 is SGHRS and CDR2 is YFSETQ in the germline V gene. This CDR3 contains 13 residues. V lost 3 bases to trimming and J lost 4 bases, with 7 bases between them. In DNA form, the CDR3 reads TGCGCCAGCAGCTGGGACTCCACCGGGGAGCTGTTTTTT. Translating it yields CASSWDSTGELFF.

The CDR3 DNA reads TGCGCCAGCAGCTTGGATTGGGACAGTTACAATGAGCAGTTCTTC. It translates to CASSLDWDSYNEQFF. The chain uses TRBV5-1 and TRBJ2-1; 7 bases are a match to TRBD1. CDR1 is SGHRS and CDR2 is YFSETQ in the germline V gene. This CDR3 spans 15 amino acids. With V trimmed by 0 bases and J by 4 bases, 4 bases remained unmatched.

This clone came up a few times. This chain links TRBV19 with TRBJ1-5; 10 bases agree with TRBD1. V shed 6 bases and J 4 bases; nucleotides not matched to a gene: 9. The CDR3 runs 16 residues. The germline CDR1 and CDR2 sequences are LNHDA and SQIVND (reference sequence). The CDR3 nucleotides read TGTGCCAGTAGCACGACAGGGGGCTTTGGGAATCAGCCCCAGCATTTT. Translated: CASSTTGGFGNQPQHF.

CDR3 bases: TGTGCCAGCAGTTACGGCGGGGGGGCCTACAATGAGCAGTTCTTC. Its protein product is CASSYGGGAYNEQFF. V and J are TRBV6-6 and TRBJ2-1; 9 nucleotides line up with TRBD2. V lost 2 bases and J lost 2; bases outside the gene matches: 1. This CDR3 comprises 15 residues. Germline-derived CDR1 and CDR2 are MNHNY and SVGAGI (reference sequence).

The J gene is TRBJ2-5, the V gene TRBV13, with 12 bases lining up with TRBD2. Germline values: CDR1 PRHDT, CDR2 FYEKMQ (reference sequence). There are 16 residues in the CDR3. Trimming took 5 bases from V and 5 from J; bases not matched to a gene: 9. CDR3 sequence reads: CASSTTSGSVGETQYF. The CDR3 nucleotides are TGTGCCAGCAGCACGACTAGCGGGAGCGTTGGGGAGACCCAGTACTTC.

The chain links TRBV6-5 to TRBJ2-1; 12 bases are a match to TRBD2. Germline lookup yields CDR1 MNHEY and CDR2 SVGAGI. The J segment lost 7 bases and the V segment lost 9 bases, leaving 7 bases of the junction unmatched. The CDR3 sequence is 14 residues long. The CDR3 reads CASLAGGPGNEQFF. The DNA for the CDR3 is TGTGCCAGTCTAGCGGGGGGGCCTGGGAATGAGCAGTTCTTC.

The chain is built from TRBV5-1 and TRBJ1-2; perhaps TRBD1 as D (5 bases). V lost 4 bases and J 4 bases, leaving 20 bases between the germline ends. CDR1 and CDR2 (germline): SGHRS, YFSETQ. There are 16 residues in the CDR3. The CDR3 region has the DNA TGCGCCAGCAGCCCCTACTCAGGGAGGCTATCCTATGGCTACACCTTC. This gives the protein CASSPYSGRLSYGYTF. The whole variable domain, remainder taken from reference TRBV5-1 and TRBJ1-2, is KAGVTQTPRYLIKTRGQQVTLSCSPISGHRSVSWYQQTPGQGLQFLFEYFSETQRNKGNFPGRFSGRQFSNSRSEMNVSTLELGDSALYLCASSPYSGRLSYGYTFGSGTRLTVV.

V is TRBV11-2 and J is TRBJ2-3, with TRBD1 identical over 11 bases. Germline V gives CDR1 SGHAT, CDR2 FQNNGV. The V and J ends lost 5 bases and 3 bases, in that order; junction bases with no gene match: 4. The CDR3 sequence is 15 residues long. CDR3 coding DNA: TGTGCCAGCAGCCCCGGGACAGGGGGAACAGATACGCAGTATTTT. Translating gives CASSPGTGGTDTQYF.

V and J are TRBV5-1 and TRBJ1-1, with a weak D call TRBD1 (6 bases). This CDR3 region has 14 residues. Trimming removed 2 bases from V and 4 bases from J, with 12 bases in between. Looked up from germline, CDR1 is SGHRS and CDR2 is YFSETQ. CDR3 in DNA: TGCGCCAGCAGCTTTCAGGGGTCGAGCACTGAAGCTTTCTTT. Translating it yields CASSFQGSSTEAFF.

J is TRBJ2-1 and V is TRBV7-8, with D maybe TRBD2 (5 bases). The germline CDR1 and CDR2 sequences are SGHVS and FQNEAQ. The CDR3 extends over 14 amino acids. Trimming cost V 1 base and J 8 bases, with 12 bases left between them. CDR3 loop: CASSLVGWEYEQFF. The CDR3 coding sequence is TGTGCCAGCAGCTTAGTGGGATGGGAGTATGAGCAGTTCTTC.

V is TRBV18 and J is TRBJ1-3; 10 nucleotides agree with TRBD1. Germline V gives CDR1 KGHSH, CDR2 LQKENI. With V trimmed by 0 bases and J by 3 bases, 5 bases remained unmatched. This CDR3 spans 17 amino acids. The CDR3 region has the DNA TGTGCCAGCTCACCACCGAGACAGGGGGCTATTGGAAACACCATATATTTT. Its protein product is CASSPPRQGAIGNTIYF.

The chain links TRBV5-1 to TRBJ1-2, with D unresolved. The CDR3 length is 15 residues. V lost 0 bases and J lost 2, with 11 bases in between. Per the germline V gene, CDR1 is SGHRS and CDR2 is YFSETQ. In DNA form, the CDR3 reads TGCGCCAGCAGCTTGGGTTCGGGTTCGAACTATGGCTACACCTTC. Protein product: CASSLGSGSNYGYTF. Using reference TRBV5-1 and TRBJ1-2 for the parts outside the CDR3, the full variable domain is KAGVTQTPRYLIKTRGQQVTLSCSPISGHRSVSWYQQTPGQGLQFLFEYFSETQRNKGNFPGRFSGRQFSNSRSEMNVSTLELGDSALYLCASSLGSGSNYGYTFGSGTRLTVV.